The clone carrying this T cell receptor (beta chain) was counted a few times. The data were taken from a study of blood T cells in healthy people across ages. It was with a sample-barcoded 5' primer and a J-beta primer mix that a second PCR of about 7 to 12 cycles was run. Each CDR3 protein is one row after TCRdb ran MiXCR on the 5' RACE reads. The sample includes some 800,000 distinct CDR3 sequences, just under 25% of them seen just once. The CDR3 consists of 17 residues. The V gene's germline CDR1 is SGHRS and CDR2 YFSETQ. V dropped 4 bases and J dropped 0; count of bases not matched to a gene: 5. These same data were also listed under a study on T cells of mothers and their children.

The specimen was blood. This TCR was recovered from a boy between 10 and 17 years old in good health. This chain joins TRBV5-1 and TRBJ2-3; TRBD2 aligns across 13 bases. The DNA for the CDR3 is TGCGCCAGCAGCCTGGGACTAGCGGGGTGGAGCACAGATACGCAGTATTTT. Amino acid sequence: CASSLGLAGWSTDTQYF. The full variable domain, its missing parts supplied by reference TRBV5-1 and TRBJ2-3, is KAGVTQTPRYLIKTRGQQVTLSCSPISGHRSVSWYQQTPGQGLQFLFEYFSETQRNKGNFPGRFSGRQFSNSRSEMNVSTLELGDSALYLCASSLGLAGWSTDTQYFGPGTRLTVL.